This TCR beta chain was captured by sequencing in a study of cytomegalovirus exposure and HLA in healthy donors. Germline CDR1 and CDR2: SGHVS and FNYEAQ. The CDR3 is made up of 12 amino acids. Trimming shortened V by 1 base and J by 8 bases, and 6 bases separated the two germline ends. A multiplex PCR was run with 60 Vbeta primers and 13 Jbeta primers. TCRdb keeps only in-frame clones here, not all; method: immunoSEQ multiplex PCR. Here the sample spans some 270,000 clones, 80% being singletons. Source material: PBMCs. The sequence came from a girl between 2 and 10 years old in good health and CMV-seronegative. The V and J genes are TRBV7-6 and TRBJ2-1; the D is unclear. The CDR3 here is CASSLVHYEQFF. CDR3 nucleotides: TGTGCCAGCAGCTTAGTTCACTATGAGCAGTTCTTC.